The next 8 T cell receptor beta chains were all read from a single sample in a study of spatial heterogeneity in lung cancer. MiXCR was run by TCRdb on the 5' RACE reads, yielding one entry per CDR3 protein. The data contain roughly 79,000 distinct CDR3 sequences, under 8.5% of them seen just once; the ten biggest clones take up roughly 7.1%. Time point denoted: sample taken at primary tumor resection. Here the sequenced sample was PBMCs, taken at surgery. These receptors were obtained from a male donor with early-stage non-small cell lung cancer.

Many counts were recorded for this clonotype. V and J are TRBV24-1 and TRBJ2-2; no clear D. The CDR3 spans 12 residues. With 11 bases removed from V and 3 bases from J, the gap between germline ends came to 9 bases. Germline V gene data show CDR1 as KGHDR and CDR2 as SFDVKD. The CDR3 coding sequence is TGTGCCATCCGGGCCTACACCGGGGAGCTGTTTTTT. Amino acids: CAIRAYTGELFF.

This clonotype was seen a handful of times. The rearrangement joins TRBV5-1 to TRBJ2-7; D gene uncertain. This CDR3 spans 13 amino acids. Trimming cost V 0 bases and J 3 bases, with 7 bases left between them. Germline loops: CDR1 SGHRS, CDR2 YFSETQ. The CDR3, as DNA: TGCGCCAGCAGCTTGGTCCCCGACTACGAGCAGTACTTC. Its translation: CASSLVPDYEQYF.

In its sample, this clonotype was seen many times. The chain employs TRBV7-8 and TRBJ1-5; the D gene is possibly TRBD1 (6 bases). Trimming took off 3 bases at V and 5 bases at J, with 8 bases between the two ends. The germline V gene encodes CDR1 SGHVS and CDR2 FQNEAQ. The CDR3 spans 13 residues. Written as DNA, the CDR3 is TGTGCCAGCAGCTTCCAGGGGTATCAGCCCCAGCATTTT. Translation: CASSFQGYQPQHF.

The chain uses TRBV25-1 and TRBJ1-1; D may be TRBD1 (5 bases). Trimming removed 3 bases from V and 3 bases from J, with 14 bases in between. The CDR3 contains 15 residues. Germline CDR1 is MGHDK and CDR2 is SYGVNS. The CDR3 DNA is TGTGCCAGCAGTGATACGACGGTGGGGGACACTGAAGCTTTCTTT. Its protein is CASSDTTVGDTEAFF.

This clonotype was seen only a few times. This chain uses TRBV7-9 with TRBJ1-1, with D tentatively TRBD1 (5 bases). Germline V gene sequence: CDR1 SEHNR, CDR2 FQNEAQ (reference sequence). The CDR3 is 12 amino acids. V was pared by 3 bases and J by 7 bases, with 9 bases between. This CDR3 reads CASSFPDIEAFF. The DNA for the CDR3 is TGTGCCAGCAGCTTTCCGGACATTGAAGCTTTCTTT. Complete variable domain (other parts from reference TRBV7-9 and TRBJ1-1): DTGVSQNPRHKITKRGQNVTFRCDPISEHNRLYWYRQTLGQGPEFLTYFQNEAQLEKSRLLSDRFSAERPKGSFSTLEIQRTEQGDSAMYLCASSFPDIEAFFGQGTRLTVV.

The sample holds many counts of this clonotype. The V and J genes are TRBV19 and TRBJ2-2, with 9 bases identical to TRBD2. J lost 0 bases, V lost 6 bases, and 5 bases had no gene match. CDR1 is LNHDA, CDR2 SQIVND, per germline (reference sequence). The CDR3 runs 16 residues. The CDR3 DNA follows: TGTGCCAGTAGGAACGCGGGAGGGCCGAACACCGGGGAGCTGTTTTTT. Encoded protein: CASRNAGGPNTGELFF.

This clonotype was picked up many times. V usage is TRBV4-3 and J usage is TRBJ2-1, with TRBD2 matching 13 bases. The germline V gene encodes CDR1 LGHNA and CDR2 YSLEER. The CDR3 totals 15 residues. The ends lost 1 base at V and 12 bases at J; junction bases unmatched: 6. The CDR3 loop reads CASSQAPLAGGPQFF. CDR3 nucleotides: TGCGCCAGCAGCCAAGCCCCACTAGCGGGAGGGCCGCAGTTCTTC.

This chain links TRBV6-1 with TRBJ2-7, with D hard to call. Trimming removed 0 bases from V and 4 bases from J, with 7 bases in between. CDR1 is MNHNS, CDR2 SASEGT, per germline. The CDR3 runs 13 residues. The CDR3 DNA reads TGTGCCAGCAGTGAAGCGGATATGTACGAGCAGTACTTC. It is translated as CASSEADMYEQYF.